This T cell receptor beta chain was found in a study of PD-L1 blockade in urothelial cancer. The wider study: Atezolizumab was started by patients at some point between 2014 and 2016 at 1,200 mg intravenously every 3 weeks. About 90% of the roughly 30 patients were men who had bladder-origin urothelial cancer.

As for time point: pretreatment peripheral blood. Assay: immunoSEQ multiplex PCR; the TCRdb copy retains only in-frame clones and omits some. The sample carries over 100,000 clones, roughly 80% recorded once. This clone was seen only a few times. Trimming removed 0 bases from V and 1 base from J, with 7 bases in between. The germline gives CDR1 LNHDA, CDR2 SQIVND (reference sequence). The CDR3 runs to 15 residues. The TCR comes from a man over 45 with urothelial cancer. This sequence joins TRBV19 and TRBJ1-5; D remains unclear. This sample comprised PBMCs, obtained around atezolizumab (anti-PD-L1) treatment. DNA of the CDR3: TGTGCCAGTAGTATAGAGGGGAGGAGCAATCAGCCCCAGCATTTT. Translating it yields CASSIEGRSNQPQHF. Complete variable domain (other parts from reference TRBV19 and TRBJ1-5): DGGITQSPKYLFRKEGQNVTLSCEQNLNHDAMYWYRQDPGQGLRLIYYSQIVNDFQKGDIAEGYSVSREKKESFPLTVTSAQKNPTAFYLCASSIEGRSNQPQHFGDGTRLSIL.